The present TCR beta chain was sequenced within a study of post-analysis software for immune sequencing data. Study-level background: The patients showed relapsing-remitting, secondary progressive and progressive-relapsing multiple sclerosis courses.

Regarding the study as a whole: Significantly decreased normalized Chao1 diversity was recorded for multiple sclerosis patients relative to controls. Four or five TRBV segments were more frequent in patients than controls; TRBV5-6, TRBV5-1 and TRBV20-1 belonged to this group.

Unique molecular identifiers featured in each of the TCR beta cDNA libraries. From around 1 to 10 million T cells, 400,000 to 550,000 cDNA molecules were obtained. MiXCR, applied by TCRdb to the PCR reads, yields one record per CDR3 protein. Found here are hundreds of thousands of distinct CDR3 sequences, 40% to 55% of them singletons; the top ten hold 12%. Trimming removed 1 base at V and 2 bases at J, with 15 bases between. Germline lookup yields CDR1 DFQATT and CDR2 SNEGSKA (reference sequence). The CDR3 runs 15 residues. This clonotype occurred a few times. Its matching antigen is unknown. V and J are TRBV20-1 and TRBJ2-7; perhaps D is TRBD1 or TRBD2 (5 bases each). Sequencing input: blood. The clonotype originates from a girl aged 10 to 17 with multiple sclerosis. CDR3 nucleotides: TGCAGTGCTAGAGGAGACCCCTTGGGACCCTACGAGCAGTACTTC. Translated: CSARGDPLGPYEQYF.